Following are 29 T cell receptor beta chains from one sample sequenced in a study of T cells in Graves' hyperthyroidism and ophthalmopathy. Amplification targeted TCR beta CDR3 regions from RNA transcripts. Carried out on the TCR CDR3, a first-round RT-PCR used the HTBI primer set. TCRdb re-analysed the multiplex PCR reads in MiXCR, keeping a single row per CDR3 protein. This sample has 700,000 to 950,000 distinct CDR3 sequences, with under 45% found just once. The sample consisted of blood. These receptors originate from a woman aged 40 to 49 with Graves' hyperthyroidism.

The CDR3 spells CASSWGNRWESEKLFF. CDR3 sequence (DNA): TGCGCCAGCAGCTGGGGAAACAGGTGGGAGAGTGAAAAACTGTTTTTT. This rearrangement joins TRBV5-1 to TRBJ1-4, with a possible D match to TRBD1 (5 bases). V dropped 3 bases and J dropped 7 bases, with 19 bases sitting between them. This CDR3 comprises 16 residues. CDR1 SGHRS and CDR2 YFSETQ come from the germline V gene.

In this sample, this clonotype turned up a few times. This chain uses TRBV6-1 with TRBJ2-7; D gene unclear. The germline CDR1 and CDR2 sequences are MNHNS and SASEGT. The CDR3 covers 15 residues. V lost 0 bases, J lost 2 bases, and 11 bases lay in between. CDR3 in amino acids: CASSEARSVPYEQYF. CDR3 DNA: TGTGCCAGCAGTGAAGCGCGATCGGTCCCCTACGAGCAGTACTTC.

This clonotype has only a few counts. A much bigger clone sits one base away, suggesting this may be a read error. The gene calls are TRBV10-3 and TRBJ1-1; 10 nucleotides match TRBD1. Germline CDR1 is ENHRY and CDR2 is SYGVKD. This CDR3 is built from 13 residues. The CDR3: CTINGQGDTEAFF. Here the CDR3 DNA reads TGTACCATCAATGGACAGGGGGACACTGAAGCTTTCTTT.

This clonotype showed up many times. CDR3 residues: CSVESILGYTF. The CDR3 coding sequence is TGCAGCGTTGAGTCCATCCTCGGCTACACCTTC. The J gene is TRBJ1-2, the V gene TRBV29-1, with D hard to call. The CDR3 covers 11 residues. Germline V gene sequence: CDR1 SQVTM, CDR2 ANQGSEA. Trimming removed 3 bases at V and 8 bases at J, with 10 bases between.

CDR3 in amino acids: CASSFSGLHNEQFF. The DNA for the CDR3 is TGTGCCAGCAGCTTCTCAGGGTTACACAATGAGCAGTTCTTC. The chain couples TRBV7-8 to TRBJ2-1; D is possibly TRBD1 (5 bases). With 3 bases removed from V and 5 bases from J, the gap between germline ends came to 11 bases. This CDR3 has 14 amino acids. Germline lookup yields CDR1 SGHVS and CDR2 FQNEAQ.

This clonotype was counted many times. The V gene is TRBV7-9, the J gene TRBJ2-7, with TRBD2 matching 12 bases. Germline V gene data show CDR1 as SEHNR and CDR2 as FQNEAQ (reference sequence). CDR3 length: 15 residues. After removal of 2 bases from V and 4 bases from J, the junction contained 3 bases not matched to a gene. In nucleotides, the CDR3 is TGTGCCAGCAGCTTACAAGGACTAGCGGGGTACGAGCAGTACTTC. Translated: CASSLQGLAGYEQYF. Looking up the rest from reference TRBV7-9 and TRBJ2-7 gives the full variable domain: DTGVSQNPRHKITKRGQNVTFRCDPISEHNRLYWYRQTLGQGPEFLTYFQNEAQLEKSRLLSDRFSAERPKGSFSTLEIQRTEQGDSAMYLCASSLQGLAGYEQYFGPGTRLTVT.

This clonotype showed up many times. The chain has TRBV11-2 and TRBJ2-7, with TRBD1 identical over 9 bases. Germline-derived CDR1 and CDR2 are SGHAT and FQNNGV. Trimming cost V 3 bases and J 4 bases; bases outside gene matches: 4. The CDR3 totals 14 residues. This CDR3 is CASSLTGGLYEQYF. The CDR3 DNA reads TGTGCCAGCAGCTTGACAGGGGGGTTGTACGAGCAGTACTTC.

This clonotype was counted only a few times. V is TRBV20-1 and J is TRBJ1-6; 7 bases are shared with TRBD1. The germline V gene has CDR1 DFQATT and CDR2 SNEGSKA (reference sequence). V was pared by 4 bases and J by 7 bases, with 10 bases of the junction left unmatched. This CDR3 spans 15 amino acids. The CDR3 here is CSAMYPGQRNSPLHF. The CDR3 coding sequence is TGCAGTGCTATGTACCCGGGACAGAGAAATTCACCCCTCCACTTT.

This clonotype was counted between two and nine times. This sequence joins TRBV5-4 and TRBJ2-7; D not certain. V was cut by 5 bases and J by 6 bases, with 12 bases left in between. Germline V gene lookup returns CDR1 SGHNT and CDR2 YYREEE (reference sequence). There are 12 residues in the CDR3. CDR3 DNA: TGTGCCAGCAGGGAGAGTCCGGGCGAGCAGTACTTC. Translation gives CASRESPGEQYF.

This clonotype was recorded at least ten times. The CDR3 DNA sequence: TGCAGCGTATCAAAACAGGGAAAATACGAGCAGTACTTC. Its translation is CSVSKQGKYEQYF. The rearrangement uses TRBV29-1 and TRBJ2-7, with D perhaps matching TRBD1 (6 bases). This CDR3 has 13 amino acids. V lost 6 bases, J lost 4 bases, and 16 bases lay in between. Germline V CDR1 and CDR2: SQVTM, ANQGSEA.

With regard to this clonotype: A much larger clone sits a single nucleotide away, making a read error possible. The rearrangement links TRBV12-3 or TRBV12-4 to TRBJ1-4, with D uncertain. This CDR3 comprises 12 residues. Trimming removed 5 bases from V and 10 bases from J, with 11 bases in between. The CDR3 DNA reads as TGTGCCAGCAGTCTCCCGGCGGGAAAACTGTTTTTT. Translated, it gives CASSLPAGKLFF.

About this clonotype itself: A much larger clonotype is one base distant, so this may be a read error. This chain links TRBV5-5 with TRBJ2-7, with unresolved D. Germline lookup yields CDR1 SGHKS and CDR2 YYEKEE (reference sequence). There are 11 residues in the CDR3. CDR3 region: CPSSFQVEQYF. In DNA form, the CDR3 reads TGTCCCAGCAGCTTTCAAGTCGAGCAGTACTTC.

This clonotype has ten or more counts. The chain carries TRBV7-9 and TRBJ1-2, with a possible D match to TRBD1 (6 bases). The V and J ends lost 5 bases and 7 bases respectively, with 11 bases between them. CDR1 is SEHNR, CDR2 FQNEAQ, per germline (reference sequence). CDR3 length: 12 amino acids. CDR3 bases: TGTGCCAGCAGCACGGCCAGGGGTGGCTACACCTTC. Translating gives CASSTARGGYTF.

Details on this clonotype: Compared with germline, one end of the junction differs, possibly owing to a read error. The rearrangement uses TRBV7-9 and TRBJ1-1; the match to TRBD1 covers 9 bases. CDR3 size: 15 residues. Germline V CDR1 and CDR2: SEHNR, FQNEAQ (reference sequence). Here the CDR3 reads CAGSLDPGQGLRAFF. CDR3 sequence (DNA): TGTGCCGGCAGCTTGGACCCGGGACAGGGACTCCGAGCTTTCTTT.

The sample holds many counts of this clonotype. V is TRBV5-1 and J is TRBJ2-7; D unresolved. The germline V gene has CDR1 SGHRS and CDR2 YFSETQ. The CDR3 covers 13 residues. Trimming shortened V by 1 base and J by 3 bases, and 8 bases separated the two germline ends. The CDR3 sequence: CASSLSSFYEQYF. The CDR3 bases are TGCGCCAGCAGCTTGAGCAGTTTCTACGAGCAGTACTTC.

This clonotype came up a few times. CDR3 sequence (DNA): TGTGCCAGCACCAAGACCCGGGGGATGAACACCGGGGAGCTGTTTTTT. Its protein is CASTKTRGMNTGELFF. V and J are TRBV6-5 and TRBJ2-2, with a tentative D call TRBD2 (6 bases). CDR3 size: 16 residues. The germline V and J ends were trimmed by 7 bases and 1 base, with 16 bases remaining between them. Germline assignment: CDR1 MNHEY and CDR2 SVGAGI.

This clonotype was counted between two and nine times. The CDR3 reads CASGVREGTGGAFF. Written as DNA, the CDR3 is TGTGCCAGCGGCGTCAGGGAGGGCACAGGGGGAGCTTTCTTT. The V call is TRBV2, the J call TRBJ1-1, with 8 bases aligning to TRBD1. The CDR3 consists of 14 residues. CDR1 is SNHLY, CDR2 FYNNEI, per germline. V dropped 8 bases and J dropped 10; count of bases not matched to a gene: 15.

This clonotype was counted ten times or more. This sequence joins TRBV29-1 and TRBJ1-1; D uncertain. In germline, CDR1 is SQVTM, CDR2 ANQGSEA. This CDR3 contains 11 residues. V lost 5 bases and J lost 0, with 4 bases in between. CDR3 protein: CSVTLNTEAFF. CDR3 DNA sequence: TGCAGCGTTACCCTGAACACTGAAGCTTTCTTT.

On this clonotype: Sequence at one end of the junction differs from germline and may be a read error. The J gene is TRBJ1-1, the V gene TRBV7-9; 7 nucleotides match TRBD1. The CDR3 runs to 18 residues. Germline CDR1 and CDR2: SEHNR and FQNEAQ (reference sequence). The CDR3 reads CASSQEQGRPNVSTEAFF. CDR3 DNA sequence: TGCGCCAGCAGCCAAGAACAGGGGCGCCCCAATGTGAGCACTGAAGCTTTCTTT. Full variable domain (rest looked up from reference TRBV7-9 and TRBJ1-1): DTGVSQNPRHKITKRGQNVTFRCDPISEHNRLYWYRQTLGQGPEFLTYFQNEAQLEKSRLLSDRFSAERPKGSFSTLEIQRTEQGDSAMYLCASSQEQGRPNVSTEAFFGQGTRLTVV.

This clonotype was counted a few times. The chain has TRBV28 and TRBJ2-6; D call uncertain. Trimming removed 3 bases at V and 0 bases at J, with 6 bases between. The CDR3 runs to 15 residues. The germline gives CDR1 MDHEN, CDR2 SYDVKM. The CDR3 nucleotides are TGTGCCAGCAGTTTTCAGAGCTCTGGGGCCAACGTCCTGACTTTC. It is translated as CASSFQSSGANVLTF.

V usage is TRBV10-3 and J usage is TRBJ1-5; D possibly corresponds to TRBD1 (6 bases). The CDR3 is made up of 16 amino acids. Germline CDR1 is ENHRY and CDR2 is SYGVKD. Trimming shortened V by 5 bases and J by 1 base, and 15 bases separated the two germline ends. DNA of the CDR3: TGTGCCATCAGTCCCAAGACAGGACAAAGCAATCAGCCCCAGCATTTT. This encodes CAISPKTGQSNQPQHF.

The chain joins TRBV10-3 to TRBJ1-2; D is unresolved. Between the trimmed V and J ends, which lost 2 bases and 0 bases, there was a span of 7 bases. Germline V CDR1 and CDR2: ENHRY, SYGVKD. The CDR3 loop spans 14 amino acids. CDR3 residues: CAISERAANYGYTF. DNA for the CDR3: TGTGCCATCAGTGAGAGGGCGGCTAACTATGGCTACACCTTC.

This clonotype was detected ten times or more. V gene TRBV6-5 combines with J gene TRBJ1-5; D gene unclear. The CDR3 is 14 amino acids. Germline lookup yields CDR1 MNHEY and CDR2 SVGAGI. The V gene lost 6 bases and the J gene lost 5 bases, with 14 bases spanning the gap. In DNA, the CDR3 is TGTGCCAGCAGGCCTGTGGAGACCTATCAGCCCCAGCATTTT. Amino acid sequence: CASRPVETYQPQHF.

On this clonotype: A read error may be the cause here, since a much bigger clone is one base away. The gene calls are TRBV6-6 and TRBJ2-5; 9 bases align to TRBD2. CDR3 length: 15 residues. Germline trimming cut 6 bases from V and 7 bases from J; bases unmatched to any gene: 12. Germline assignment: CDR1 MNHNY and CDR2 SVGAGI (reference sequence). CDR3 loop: CASRPPSGAIGTQYF. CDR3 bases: TGTGCCAGCAGGCCTCCTAGCGGGGCCATTGGGACCCAGTACTTC.

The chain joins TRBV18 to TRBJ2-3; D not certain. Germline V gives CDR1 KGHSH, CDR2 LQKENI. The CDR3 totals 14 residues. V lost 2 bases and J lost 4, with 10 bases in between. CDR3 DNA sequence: TGTGCCAGCTCACCATCTCTCGAGGCAGATACGCAGTATTTT. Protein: CASSPSLEADTQYF.

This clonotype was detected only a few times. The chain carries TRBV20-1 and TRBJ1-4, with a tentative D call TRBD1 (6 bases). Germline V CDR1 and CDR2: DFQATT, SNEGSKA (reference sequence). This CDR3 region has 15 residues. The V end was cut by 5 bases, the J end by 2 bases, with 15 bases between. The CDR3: CSAVGQGSTNEKLFF. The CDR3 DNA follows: TGCAGTGCTGTGGGACAAGGAAGCACTAATGAAAAACTGTTTTTT.

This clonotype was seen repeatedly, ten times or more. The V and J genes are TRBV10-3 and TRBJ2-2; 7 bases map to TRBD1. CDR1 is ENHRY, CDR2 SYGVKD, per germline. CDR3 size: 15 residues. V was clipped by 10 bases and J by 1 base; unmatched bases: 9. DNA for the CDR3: TGTGCCACGTTTTTCGGGACAGAGAACACCGGGGAGCTGTTTTTT. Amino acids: CATFFGTENTGELFF.

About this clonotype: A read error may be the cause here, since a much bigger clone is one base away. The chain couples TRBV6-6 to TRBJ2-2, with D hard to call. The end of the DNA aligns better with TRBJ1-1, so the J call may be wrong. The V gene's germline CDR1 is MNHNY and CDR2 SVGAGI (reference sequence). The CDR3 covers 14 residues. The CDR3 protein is CASSDARQNIEAFF. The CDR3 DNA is TGTGCCAGCAGCGACGCCAGGCAGAACATTGAAGCTTTCTTT.

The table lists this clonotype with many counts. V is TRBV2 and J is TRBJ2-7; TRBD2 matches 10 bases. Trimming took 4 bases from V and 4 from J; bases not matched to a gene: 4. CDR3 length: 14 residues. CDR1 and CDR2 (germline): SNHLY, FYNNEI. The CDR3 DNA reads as TGTGCCAGCAGTGTCGATAGCGGGAGGTACGAGCAGTACTTC. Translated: CASSVDSGRYEQYF.